This T cell receptor beta chain emerged from a study of T cell responses to AZD1222 COVID-19 vaccine. Overall study results and limits: Mostly white British, mostly female donors; authors suggested clonal diversity may be underestimated. After the peak T cell response, and only then, were repertoires sampled. Baseline seropositives among AZD1222 recipients totaled only five to seven. Unmutated regions of variants are reportedly targeted by nearly half of spike-specific TCRs.

Here immunoSEQ multiplex PCR was the method, and the copy in TCRdb shows in-frame clones only, minus some. The repertoire holds 100,000 to 120,000 clones, more than 75% seen once, with over 8% in the top ten. The J segment lost 4 bases and the V segment lost 6 bases, leaving 7 bases of the junction unmatched. The CDR3 covers 15 residues. Per germline, CDR1 SGHAT and CDR2 FQNNGV. In the case of this clone: What it binds is not known.

The specimen was peripheral blood, collected on day 0 of AZD1222 vaccination. This receptor was taken from an adult in good health. The V and J genes are TRBV11-2 and TRBJ2-1; TRBD2 matches at 9 bases. CDR3 sequence reads: CASRRPGLAYNEQFF. CDR3 sequence (DNA): TGTGCCAGCAGGCGTCCGGGACTAGCTTACAATGAGCAGTTCTTC.